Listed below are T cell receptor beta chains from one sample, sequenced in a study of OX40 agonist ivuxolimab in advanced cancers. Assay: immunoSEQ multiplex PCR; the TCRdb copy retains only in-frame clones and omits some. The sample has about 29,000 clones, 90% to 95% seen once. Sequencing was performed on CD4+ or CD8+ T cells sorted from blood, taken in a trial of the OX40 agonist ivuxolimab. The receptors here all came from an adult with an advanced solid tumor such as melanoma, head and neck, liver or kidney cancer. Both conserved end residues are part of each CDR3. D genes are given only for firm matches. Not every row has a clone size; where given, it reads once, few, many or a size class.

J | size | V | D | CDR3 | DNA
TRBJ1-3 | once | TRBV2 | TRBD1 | CASSWDRSSGNTIYF | TGTGCCAGCAGCTGGGACAGGAGCTCTGGAAACACCATATATTTT
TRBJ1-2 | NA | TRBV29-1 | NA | CSVEEPNRSGYTF | TGCAGCGTTGAAGAACCCAACAGGTCCGGCTACACCTTC
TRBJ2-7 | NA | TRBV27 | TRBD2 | CATVAGGPPHEQYF | TGTGCCACCGTGGCGGGAGGGCCTCCCCACGAGCAGTACTTC
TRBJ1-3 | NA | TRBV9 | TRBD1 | CASRRGTGGNTIYF | TGTGCCAGCAGGCGCGGGACAGGGGGAAACACCATATATTTT
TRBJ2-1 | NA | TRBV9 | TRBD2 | CASSTTGRLAGVYNEQFF | TGTGCCAGCAGTACAACAGGAAGACTAGCGGGAGTCTACAATGAGCAGTTCTTC
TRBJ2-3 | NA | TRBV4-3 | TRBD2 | CASSQDLNPGLVFTDTQYF | TGCGCCAGCAGCCAAGATTTAAACCCGGGACTAGTATTCACAGATACGCAGTATTTT
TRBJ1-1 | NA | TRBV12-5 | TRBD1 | CASGWGTAKGNTEAFF | TGTGCTAGTGGTTGGGGGACAGCCAAGGGGAACACTGAAGCTTTCTTT
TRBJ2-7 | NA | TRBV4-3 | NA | CASSQEVWGSSYEQYF | TGCGCCAGCAGCCAAGAGGTCTGGGGGAGCTCCTACGAGCAGTACTTC
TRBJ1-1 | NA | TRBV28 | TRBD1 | CASSLGDRVFATEAFF | TGTGCCAGCAGTTTGGGGGACAGGGTTTTCGCCACTGAAGCTTTCTTT
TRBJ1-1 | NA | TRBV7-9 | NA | CATWTANTEAFF | TGTGCCACCTGGACAGCGAACACTGAAGCTTTCTTT
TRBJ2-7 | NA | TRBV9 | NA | CASSVGQANSYEQYF | TGTGCCAGCAGCGTAGGACAGGCCAACTCCTACGAGCAGTACTTC
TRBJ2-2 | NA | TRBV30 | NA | CAWSPGQNTGELFF | TGTGCCTGGAGTCCAGGACAGAACACCGGGGAGCTGTTTTTT
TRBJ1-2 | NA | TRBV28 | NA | CASSLGLGIYGYTF | TGTGCCAGCAGTTTAGGCCTAGGGATCTATGGCTACACCTTC
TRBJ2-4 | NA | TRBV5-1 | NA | CASSPSYRSGNIQYF | TGCGCCAGCAGCCCCTCTTATAGGTCCGGAAACATTCAGTACTTC
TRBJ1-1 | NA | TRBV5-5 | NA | CASSWTVNTEAFF | TGTGCCAGCAGCTGGACAGTTAACACTGAAGCTTTCTTT
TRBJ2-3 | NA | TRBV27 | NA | CASSARIASGTDTQYF | TGTGCCAGCAGTGCTCGAATAGCCTCGGGGACAGATACGCAGTATTTT
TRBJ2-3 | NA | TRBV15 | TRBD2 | CATSRVGSGSPDTQYF | TGTGCCACCAGCAGAGTGGGTAGCGGGAGCCCAGATACGCAGTATTTT
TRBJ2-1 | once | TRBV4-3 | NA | CASSQDTGKGNEQFF | TGCGCCAGCAGCCAAGATACCGGGAAAGGGAATGAGCAGTTCTTC
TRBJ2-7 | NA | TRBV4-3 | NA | CASSQDTTASYEQYF | TGCGCCAGCAGCCAAGATACGACAGCCTCCTACGAGCAGTACTTC
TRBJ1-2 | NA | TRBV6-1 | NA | CASSEPRGKDYGYTF | TGTGCCAGCAGTGAACCGAGGGGAAAGGACTATGGCTACACCTTC
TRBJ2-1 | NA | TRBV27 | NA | CASRVGGGSNNEQFF | TGTGCCAGCCGCGTGGGGGGGGGCTCTAACAATGAGCAGTTCTTC
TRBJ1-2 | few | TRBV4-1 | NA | CASSQPGTEGYTF | TGCGCCAGCAGCCAACCGGGGACGGAGGGCTACACCTTC
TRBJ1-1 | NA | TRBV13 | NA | CASSLDPVNTEAFF | TGTGCCAGCAGCTTAGATCCGGTGAACACTGAAGCTTTCTTT
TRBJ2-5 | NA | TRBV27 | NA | CASSLMGGPQETQYF | TGTGCCAGCAGTTTGATGGGGGGCCCGCAAGAGACCCAGTACTTC
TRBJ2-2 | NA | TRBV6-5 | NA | CASSYGGGDTGELFF | TGTGCCAGCAGTTACGGGGGTGGGGACACCGGGGAGCTGTTTTTT
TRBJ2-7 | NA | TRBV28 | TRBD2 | CASILDRLAGAYEQYF | TGTGCCAGCATCCTGGACCGGCTAGCGGGGGCCTACGAGCAGTACTTC
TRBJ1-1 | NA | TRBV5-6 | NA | CASSYGSNTEAFF | TGTGCCAGCAGCTACGGCTCCAACACTGAAGCTTTCTTT
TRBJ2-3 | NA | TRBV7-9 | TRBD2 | CASSFETSGSADTQYF | TGTGCCAGCAGCTTCGAGACTAGCGGGAGTGCAGATACGCAGTATTTT
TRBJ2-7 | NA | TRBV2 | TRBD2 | CASSASSGGFYEQYF | TGTGCCAGCAGCGCTTCTAGCGGGGGGTTTTACGAGCAGTACTTC
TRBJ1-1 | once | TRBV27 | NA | CASSLSGTLRAFF | TGTGCCAGCAGTTTATCGGGGACGCTCAGAGCTTTCTTT